The 20 T cell receptor beta chains reported below all come from one sample, sequenced in a study of T cell responses to AZD1222 COVID-19 vaccine. Clones were sequenced by immunoSEQ multiplex PCR, and TCRdb holds only the in-frame ones, with some missing. The sample includes 150,000 to 200,000 clones, around 94% of them seen just once. The starting material was peripheral blood, obtained on day 0 of AZD1222 vaccination. Receptors originate from an adult in good health.

This clone showed up just a few times. The chain links TRBV19 to TRBJ1-2; 7 positions agree with TRBD1. The CDR3 is made up of 13 amino acids. Germline CDR1 is LNHDA and CDR2 is SQIVND (reference sequence). V trimming: 4 bases; J trimming: 4 bases; junction bases outside the gene matches: 3. Here the CDR3 DNA reads TGTGCCAGTAGTAAACAGGGGATCTATGGCTACACCTTC. It is translated as CASSKQGIYGYTF.

This chain uses TRBV12-3 or TRBV12-4 with TRBJ1-2; TRBD1 is a possible D gene (5 bases). V lost 6 bases and J 7 bases, leaving 15 bases between the germline ends. The CDR3 is made up of 13 amino acids. Here the CDR3 reads CASSPGLGGGYTF. CDR3 nucleotide sequence: TGTGCCAGCAGCCCCGGACTCGGGGGTGGCTACACCTTC.

DNA for the CDR3: TGTGCCAGCAGCCTGTTCGACAGATTTAATGAAAAACTGTTTTTT. The encoded protein is CASSLFDRFNEKLFF. This chain connects TRBV5-5 to TRBJ1-4; D perhaps matches TRBD1 (5 bases). V lost 4 bases to trimming and J lost 4 bases, with 14 bases between them. The CDR3 has 15 amino acids. The V gene's germline CDR1 is SGHKS and CDR2 YYEKEE (reference sequence).

This sequence joins TRBV18 and TRBJ2-3, with 7 bases identical to TRBD2. CDR3 size: 15 residues. The germline V gene encodes CDR1 KGHSH and CDR2 LQKENI. The V gene end was trimmed by 4 bases and the J gene end by 0 bases; junction bases not matched to a gene: 4. The CDR3 region is CASSQREGSTDTQYF. CDR3 DNA: TGTGCCAGCTCACAGAGGGAGGGGAGCACAGATACGCAGTATTTT. Filled out from reference TRBV18 and TRBJ2-3, the complete variable domain reads NAGVMQNPRHLVRRRGQEARLRCSPMKGHSHVYWYRQLPEEGLKFMVYLQKENIIDESGMPKERFSAEFPKEGPSILRIQQVVRGDSAAYFCASSQREGSTDTQYFGPGTRLTVL.

The chain uses TRBV18 and TRBJ2-7, with 7 bases lining up with TRBD1. Trimming cost V 3 bases and J 7 bases; bases outside gene matches: 3. This CDR3 is 12 amino acids long. Germline V gene lookup returns CDR1 KGHSH and CDR2 LQKENI. CDR3 sequence reads: CASSPPGGEQYV. CDR3 sequence (DNA): TGTGCCAGCTCACCGCCAGGGGGAGAGCAGTACGTC.

The chain links TRBV6-5 to TRBJ1-3, with D possibly being TRBD1 (5 bases). The V gene's germline CDR1 is MNHEY and CDR2 SVGAGI. The CDR3 has 14 amino acids. Trimming took 8 bases from V and 0 from J, leaving 11 bases between them. The CDR3 loop reads CASQGLVSGNTIYF. The DNA of the CDR3 is TGTGCCAGCCAGGGACTGGTCTCTGGAAACACCATATATTTT.

V usage is TRBV5-4 and J usage is TRBJ1-1; D unresolved. The V end lost 1 base, the J end lost 1 base, and 5 bases lay between the germline ends. CDR3 length: 13 residues. Germline assignment: CDR1 SGHNT and CDR2 YYREEE (reference sequence). CDR3 sequence reads: CASSLQENTEAFF. CDR3 DNA: TGTGCCAGCAGCTTGCAAGAGAACACTGAAGCTTTCTTT.

The J gene is TRBJ1-1, the V gene TRBV24-1; D may be TRBD1 (5 bases). With 5 bases removed from V and 7 bases from J, the gap between germline ends came to 16 bases. Germline-derived CDR1 and CDR2 are KGHDR and SFDVKD. The CDR3 runs to 14 residues. In nucleotides, the CDR3 is TGTGCCACCAGTGCCCCAGGTGAGGGGAGTGAAGCTTTCTTT. It is translated as CATSAPGEGSEAFF.

The J gene is TRBJ2-2, the V gene TRBV4-1; no reliable D call. Germline V gene data show CDR1 as MGHRA and CDR2 as YSYEKL. The CDR3 runs to 16 residues. The germline V and J ends were trimmed by 7 bases and 3 bases, with 18 bases remaining between them. As DNA, the CDR3 is TGCGCCAGCACCCGGCGTTCGACGATGGACACCGGGGAGCTGTTTTTT. It yields the protein CASTRRSTMDTGELFF.

In its sample, this clone was seen once. The chain couples TRBV5-1 to TRBJ2-7, with D unclear. Germline-derived CDR1 and CDR2 are SGHRS and YFSETQ. The V and J ends lost 5 bases and 2 bases respectively, with 11 bases between them. The CDR3 covers 13 residues. CDR3 sequence: CASSGDLTYEQYF. CDR3 DNA sequence: TGCGCCAGCAGTGGAGACCTAACCTACGAGCAGTACTTC.

This clone was seen a few times. J is TRBJ1-1 and V is TRBV3-1 (or the pseudogene TRBV3-2); D may be TRBD1 (5 bases). The CDR3 consists of 17 residues. V was cut by 1 base and J by 0 bases, with 15 bases left in between. Looked up from germline, CDR1 is LGHDT and CDR2 is YNNKEL (reference sequence). CDR3 residues: CASSQASRGYMNTEAFF. DNA for the CDR3: TGTGCCAGCAGCCAAGCATCAAGGGGCTACATGAACACTGAAGCTTTCTTT.

J is TRBJ1-5 and V is TRBV2; D unclear. The length of the CDR3 is 13 residues. Trimming removed 6 bases from V and 9 bases from J, with 15 bases in between. The germline CDR1 and CDR2 sequences are SNHLY and FYNNEI. In DNA form, the CDR3 reads TGTGCCAGCAGCCCCGGAGGACCGGGGCCCCAGCATTTT. Translated: CASSPGGPGPQHF.

The chain joins TRBV7-3 to TRBJ2-1; TRBD1 agrees at 8 bases. CDR1 SGHTA and CDR2 FQGTGA come from the germline V gene. Trimming at V came to 5 bases and at J to 2 bases, leaving 5 bases not matched to a gene. This CDR3 is built from 15 residues. In nucleotides, the CDR3 is TGTGCCAGCAGCCCCGACAGGGGCGCCTACAATGAGCAGTTCTTC. This translates into CASSPDRGAYNEQFF.

The chain recombines TRBV3-1 (or the pseudogene TRBV3-2) with TRBJ1-1; tentatively, D is TRBD1 (6 bases). Trimming stripped 4 bases from V and 0 bases from J, with 9 bases between. Germline loops: CDR1 LGHDT, CDR2 YNNKEL (reference sequence). This CDR3 comprises 14 residues. In nucleotides, the CDR3 is TGTGCCAGCAGCCTACAGGGTATGAACACTGAAGCTTTCTTT. As protein: CASSLQGMNTEAFF.

This chain links TRBV28 with TRBJ1-1, with D hard to call. Germline V gene data show CDR1 as MDHEN and CDR2 as SYDVKM. V dropped 5 bases and J dropped 1 base, with 14 bases sitting between them. The CDR3 is 15 residues long. The CDR3 region is CASSRSDTSNTEAFF. CDR3 nucleotides: TGTGCCAGCAGTCGCTCCGACACGTCGAACACTGAAGCTTTCTTT.

The V gene is TRBV27, the J gene TRBJ1-5; tentatively, D is TRBD1 (5 bases). CDR1 is MNHEY and CDR2 is SMNVEV in the germline V gene (reference sequence). The CDR3 sequence is 14 residues long. V dropped 3 bases and J dropped 4 bases, with 10 bases sitting between them. The CDR3 spells CASSFQGSNQPQHF. For the CDR3, the DNA is TGTGCCAGCAGTTTCCAGGGATCAAATCAGCCCCAGCATTTT.

This rearrangement joins TRBV4-2 to TRBJ2-7; the D is unclear. V lost 0 bases and J 4 bases, leaving 4 bases between the germline ends. The CDR3 contains 12 residues. Germline V gene lookup returns CDR1 LGHNA and CDR2 YNFKEQ. The CDR3 sequence: CASSQDRYEQYF. CDR3 sequence (DNA): TGTGCCAGCAGCCAAGACCGATACGAGCAGTACTTC.

CDR3 DNA sequence: TGTGCCAGCAGTTATAGGAGGACGGCTAACTATGGCTACACCTTC. It yields the protein CASSYRRTANYGYTF. The J gene is TRBJ1-2, the V gene TRBV6-5, with D uncertain. Germline V gene data show CDR1 as MNHEY and CDR2 as SVGAGI. The CDR3 has 15 amino acids. Trimming pared 3 bases from V and 0 bases from J, leaving 11 bases between.

A word on this clone: The sample carries other DNA sequences with the same CDR3. The chain links TRBV18 to TRBJ1-5; TRBD1 agrees at 9 bases. CDR1 and CDR2 from the germline V gene are KGHSH and LQKENI. The junction had 6 bases not matched to a gene; V was cut back by 6 bases and J by 3 bases. The CDR3 totals 15 residues. The CDR3 DNA follows: TGTGCCAGCTCGCCCGGGACAGGGAACAATCAGCCCCAGCATTTT. As protein: CASSPGTGNNQPQHF.

A single count supports this clone. The CDR3 nucleotides read TGTGCCAGCAGCCCCGGACAGGGAAACACCATATATTTT. This codes for CASSPGQGNTIYF. This chain uses TRBV7-9 with TRBJ1-3, with D maybe TRBD1 (6 bases). Germline lookup yields CDR1 SEHNR and CDR2 FQNEAQ (reference sequence). This CDR3 spans 13 amino acids. Trimming took off 5 bases at V and 4 bases at J, with 9 bases between the two ends.